Shown below are 15 T cell receptor beta chains from a single sample sequenced in a study of T cell responses to AZD1222 COVID-19 vaccine (TCRdb year 2021). Libraries came from the immunoSEQ multiplex PCR assay. This is the immuneACCESS table as TCRdb keeps it, with only in-frame sequences that have V and J called. A part of the clones is gone; compared with another copy, unresolved V genes explain less than half, and the rest is unexplained. The sample records about 120,000 clones, 70% to 90% of which are singletons. The ten largest clonotypes hold 3.5% to 4.5% of the sample. Per the publication, the time point label means: baseline before first vaccination. The sample here was peripheral blood, taken on day 0 of AZD1222 vaccination. The receptors stem from an adult in good health.

The chain is built from TRBV9 and TRBJ2-2; D remains ambiguous. The CDR3 length is 15 residues. Trimming took off 0 bases at V and 7 bases at J, with 13 bases between the two ends. Germline values: CDR1 SGDLS, CDR2 YYNGEE. The CDR3 bases are TGTGCCAGCAGCGTAGAGGGTAGTTCAGACGGGGAGCTGTTTTTT. It specifies CASSVEGSSDGELFF.

This clone was observed a handful of times. V gene TRBV19 combines with J gene TRBJ1-5; TRBD1 aligns across 9 bases. The germline V gene has CDR1 LNHDA and CDR2 SQIVND (reference sequence). The CDR3 extends over 16 amino acids. With V trimmed by 1 base and J by 8 bases, 9 bases remained unmatched. The CDR3 nucleotides read TGTGCCAGTAGTATAGCCCTGGGGGACAGGGTGGAGCCCCAGCATTTT. Encoded protein: CASSIALGDRVEPQHF. Full variable domain (remainder filled in from reference TRBV19 and TRBJ1-5): DGGITQSPKYLFRKEGQNVTLSCEQNLNHDAMYWYRQDPGQGLRLIYYSQIVNDFQKGDIAEGYSVSREKKESFPLTVTSAQKNPTAFYLCASSIALGDRVEPQHFGDGTRLSIL.

The chain joins TRBV20-1 to TRBJ2-5, with 10 bases lining up with TRBD2. The CDR3 contains 17 residues. V shed 3 bases and J 1 base; nucleotides not matched to a gene: 11. CDR1 and CDR2 (germline): DFQATT, SNEGSKA (reference sequence). The CDR3 loop reads CSASPVPASGSQETQYF. The DNA for the CDR3 is TGCAGTGCTAGTCCCGTCCCCGCTAGCGGGAGCCAAGAGACCCAGTACTTC.

The chain couples TRBV3-1 (or the pseudogene TRBV3-2) to TRBJ1-1; the D gene is possibly TRBD1 (5 bases). Per the germline V gene, CDR1 is LGHDT and CDR2 is YNNKEL (reference sequence). The CDR3 is 14 residues long. Trimming shortened V by 0 bases and J by 6 bases, and 11 bases separated the two germline ends. The CDR3 bases are TGTGCCAGCAGCCAAGATTCAGGGTATGCTGAAGCTTTCTTT. Translation gives CASSQDSGYAEAFF.

This chain uses TRBV11-2 with TRBJ2-3, with D perhaps being TRBD1 or TRBD2 (6 bases each). This CDR3 region has 17 residues. Germline V gene sequence: CDR1 SGHAT, CDR2 FQNNGV. V lost 7 bases to trimming and J lost 0 bases, with 20 bases between them. The CDR3 sequence: CASTTTLGAGSTDTQYF. The CDR3, as DNA: TGTGCCAGCACCACAACCTTGGGGGCGGGAAGCACAGATACGCAGTATTTT.

This chain links TRBV2 with TRBJ2-2, with D perhaps TRBD1 or TRBD2 (5 bases each). Germline V lookup: CDR1 SNHLY, CDR2 FYNNEI. The CDR3 is 16 residues long. Trimming removed 3 bases at V and 1 base at J, with 12 bases between. The CDR3 spells CASSEAGTWNTGELFF. As DNA, the CDR3 is TGTGCCAGCAGTGAGGCTGGGACCTGGAACACCGGGGAGCTGTTTTTT.

This chain joins TRBV11-3 and TRBJ2-2; D not resolved. Trimming removed 5 bases from V and 6 bases from J, with 10 bases in between. The CDR3 is 13 amino acids. Germline V CDR1 and CDR2: SGHNT, YENEEA. CDR3 nucleotides: TGTGCCAGCAGCGTAGCCCGGGCCGGGGAGCTGTTTTTT. Encoded protein: CASSVARAGELFF.

The chain joins TRBV7-9 to TRBJ1-3; tentative D call: TRBD1 (5 bases). The germline CDR1 and CDR2 sequences are SEHNR and FQNEAQ (reference sequence). Trimming took 2 bases from V and 0 from J, leaving 11 bases between them. The CDR3 has 16 amino acids. The CDR3 DNA is TGTGCCAGCAGCTTAATCAGGGCCTACTCTGGAAACACCATATATTTT. Protein product: CASSLIRAYSGNTIYF.

This clone was observed a handful of times. The V call is TRBV5-1, the J call TRBJ2-1; TRBD2 agrees at 7 bases. Trimming at V came to 0 bases and at J to 7 bases, leaving 13 bases not matched to a gene. Germline V gene sequence: CDR1 SGHRS, CDR2 YFSETQ. There are 17 residues in the CDR3. DNA of the CDR3: TGCGCCAGCAGCTTGGGGCTAGGAGCGGGGAAAGGAAATGAGCAGTTCTTC. This codes for CASSLGLGAGKGNEQFF.

This sequence joins TRBV9 and TRBJ2-2, with 7 bases matching TRBD1. The length of the CDR3 is 15 residues. Germline assignment: CDR1 SGDLS and CDR2 YYNGEE. The trim removed 4 bases at V and 2 bases at J, leaving 5 bases unmatched. CDR3 amino acids: CASSFRDRNTGELFF. The CDR3 coding sequence is TGTGCCAGCAGCTTCCGGGACAGAAACACCGGGGAGCTGTTTTTT.

The rearrangement joins TRBV10-3 to TRBJ2-3; 9 nucleotides align to TRBD2. Per the germline V gene, CDR1 is ENHRY and CDR2 is SYGVKD. CDR3 length: 14 residues. Germline trimming cut 7 bases from V and 4 bases from J; bases unmatched to any gene: 6. The CDR3 sequence is CAITAGGPADTQYF. The CDR3 region has the DNA TGTGCCATCACCGCGGGGGGGCCTGCAGATACGCAGTATTTT.

The chain combines TRBV21-1 with TRBJ1-2; the D call TRBD1 from the table was never checked on the DNA. TRBV21-1 is labeled a pseudogene. The CDR3 has 17 residues. The CDR3 nucleotides read TGTGCCAGCAGCAAGAATGGGACAGGGGGCAGTGAGTGTGGCTACACCTTC. Its translation: CASSKNGTGGSECGYTF.

This clone was detected a few times. One end of the junction does not line up with germline, which may come from a read error. In nucleotides, the CDR3 is TGTGCTAGCAGCAGATTACACCAAGAGACCCAGTACTTC. It encodes CASSRLHQETQYF. The chain links TRBV7-7 to TRBJ2-5; D not certain. Germline lookup yields CDR1 SSHAT and CDR2 FNYEAQ (reference sequence). This CDR3 is built from 13 residues. The whole variable domain, filled in from reference TRBV7-7 and TRBJ2-5, reads GAGVSQSPRYKVTKRGQDVTLRCDPISSHATLYWYQQALGQGPEFLTYFNYEAQPDKSGLPSDRFSAERPEGSISTLTIQRTEQRDSAMYRCASSRLHQETQYFGPGTRLLVL.

V and J are TRBV19 and TRBJ2-1, with D tentatively TRBD1 (6 bases). The ends were cut back, 5 bases at V and 2 bases at J, with 19 bases in the middle. This CDR3 contains 17 residues. The germline V gene encodes CDR1 LNHDA and CDR2 SQIVND (reference sequence). The CDR3 DNA is TGTGCCAGTAGTTTAGCCGGGACATATACCCCCTACAATGAGCAGTTCTTC. Protein sequence: CASSLAGTYTPYNEQFF.

The chain joins TRBV18 to TRBJ1-2, with D perhaps TRBD1 (5 bases). Deletions cut 5 bases from V and 2 bases from J, with 12 bases between. Germline-derived CDR1 and CDR2 are KGHSH and LQKENI. The CDR3 extends over 14 amino acids. CDR3 coding DNA: TGTGCCAGCTCAGACGGGACGGGGAACTATGGCTACACCTTC. Residues: CASSDGTGNYGYTF.